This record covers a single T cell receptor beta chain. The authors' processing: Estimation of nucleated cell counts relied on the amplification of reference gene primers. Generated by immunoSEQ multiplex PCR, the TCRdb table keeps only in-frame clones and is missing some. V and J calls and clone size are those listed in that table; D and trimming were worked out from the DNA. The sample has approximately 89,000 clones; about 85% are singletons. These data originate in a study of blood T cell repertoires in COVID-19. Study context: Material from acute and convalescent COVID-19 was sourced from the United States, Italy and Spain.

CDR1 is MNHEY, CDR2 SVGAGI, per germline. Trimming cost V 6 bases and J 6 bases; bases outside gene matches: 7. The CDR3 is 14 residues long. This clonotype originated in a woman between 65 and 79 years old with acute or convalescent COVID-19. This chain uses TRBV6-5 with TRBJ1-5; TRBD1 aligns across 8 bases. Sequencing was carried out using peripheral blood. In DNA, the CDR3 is TGTGCCAGCAGCACGACAGGGGTGGGTCAGCCCCAGCATTTT. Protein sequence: CASSTTGVGQPQHF.